What follows are 25 T cell receptor beta chains derived from one specimen sequenced in a study of patients and donors after allogeneic stem cell transplantation. MiXCR was run by TCRdb on the RT-PCR reads, yielding one entry per CDR3 protein. The sample holds over 150,000 distinct CDR3 sequences, around two fifths seen once. Sequencing was carried out using blood, either unsorted or a sorted T cell fraction (not recorded which). The receptor source for this set is a human donor who was either an allogeneic HSCT recipient or a stem cell or donor lymphocyte infusion donor (not recorded which). It is not recorded whose cells these are; they may come from a transplant donor.

The rearrangement uses TRBV11-2 and TRBJ2-3, with D tentatively TRBD1 or TRBD2 (5 bases each). The CDR3 runs 14 residues. Germline V gene sequence: CDR1 SGHAT, CDR2 FQNNGV. The ends were cut back, 6 bases at V and 2 bases at J, with 12 bases in the middle. The CDR3 sequence is CASRRDATTDTQYF. CDR3 coding DNA: TGTGCCAGCAGACGGGACGCCACCACAGATACGCAGTATTTT.

The rearrangement uses TRBV12-3 or TRBV12-4 and TRBJ1-2; D possibly corresponds to TRBD1 (5 bases). CDR3 size: 13 residues. V was shortened by 6 bases and J by 6 bases, with 14 bases between the two germline ends. In nucleotides, the CDR3 is TGTGCCAGCAGCTTTGTAAGACAGAATGGCTACACCTTC. Translation gives CASSFVRQNGYTF.

In its sample, this clonotype was seen once. The chain has TRBV28 and TRBJ2-3; 7 bases fit TRBD2. The CDR3 consists of 15 residues. J was trimmed by 2 bases and V by 2 bases; bases with no gene match: 4. The V gene's germline CDR1 is MDHEN and CDR2 SYDVKM. In DNA, the CDR3 is TGTGCCAGCAGTTTAGGGGGAGGGCCCACAGATACGCAGTATTTT. The encoded protein is CASSLGGGPTDTQYF.

The CDR3 DNA sequence: TGTGCCAGTAGAAAGGGGCCTTATGGCTACACCTTC. Amino acids: CASRKGPYGYTF. This chain links TRBV19 with TRBJ1-2; possible D gene TRBD1, 5 bases. V gave up 6 bases and J gave up 5 bases, with 10 bases separating them. The CDR3 runs 12 residues. The germline V gene has CDR1 LNHDA and CDR2 SQIVND (reference sequence).

This clonotype has more than one count but fewer than ten. The chain has TRBV4-3 and TRBJ2-1; 8 bases match TRBD2. The CDR3 is made up of 18 amino acids. With V trimmed by 0 bases and J by 2 bases, 9 bases remained unmatched. Germline CDR1 and CDR2: LGHNA and YSLEER. CDR3 in amino acids: CASSQDWDSGTTYNEQFF. CDR3 nucleotide sequence: TGCGCCAGCAGCCAAGATTGGGATAGCGGGACGACCTACAATGAGCAGTTCTTC.

This chain joins TRBV10-3 and TRBJ1-1; no clear D gene. Germline assignment: CDR1 ENHRY and CDR2 SYGVKD. V shed 2 bases and J shed 8 bases, with 12 bases lying between them. This CDR3 region has 13 residues. The CDR3 DNA reads as TGTGCCATCAGTGAGCCCCACAGAGCCGAAGCTTTCTTT. Encoded protein: CAISEPHRAEAFF.

V gene TRBV7-8 combines with J gene TRBJ1-5; D unresolved. CDR3 length: 13 amino acids. Germline-derived CDR1 and CDR2 are SGHVS and FQNEAQ. V was cut by 3 bases and J by 6 bases, with 9 bases left in between. CDR3 amino acids: CASSFKGGQPQHF. The CDR3 region has the DNA TGTGCCAGCAGCTTTAAGGGCGGTCAGCCCCAGCATTTT.

This clonotype has just a few counts. The chain couples TRBV4-3 to TRBJ1-1; no firm D call. The CDR3 contains 12 residues. Trimming stripped 3 bases from V and 2 bases from J, with 4 bases between. The germline V gene encodes CDR1 LGHNA and CDR2 YSLEER. CDR3 bases: TGCGCCAGCAGCCAGTCCAACACTGAAGCTTTCTTT. This translates into CASSQSNTEAFF.

A few counts support this clonotype. V and J are TRBV7-8 and TRBJ1-1; TRBD1 is a possible D gene (5 bases). There are 14 residues in the CDR3. From germline, CDR1 is SGHVS and CDR2 FQNEAQ. Between the trimmed V and J ends, which lost 7 bases and 6 bases, there was a span of 18 bases. CDR3 in amino acids: CASTRDPGAPEAFF. For the CDR3, the DNA is TGTGCCAGCACCAGGGACCCCGGGGCCCCTGAAGCTTTCTTT.

This clonotype has only a few counts. The J gene is TRBJ1-1, the V gene TRBV14; D unresolved. V lost 1 base and J lost 7, with 10 bases in between. CDR3 length: 13 residues. CDR1 and CDR2 from the germline V gene are SGHDN and FVKESK. The CDR3: CASSQGRRFEAFF. The CDR3 coding sequence is TGTGCCAGCAGCCAAGGGCGGAGGTTTGAAGCTTTCTTT.

The chain uses TRBV20-1 and TRBJ1-4, with unresolved D. Germline values: CDR1 DFQATT, CDR2 SNEGSKA (reference sequence). The CDR3 covers 15 residues. Trimming cost V 0 bases and J 8 bases, with 16 bases left between them. The CDR3 sequence: CSAREEGRGQEKLFF. As DNA, the CDR3 is TGCAGTGCTAGAGAGGAAGGGAGAGGTCAAGAAAAACTGTTTTTT.

To note about this clonotype: This likely stems from a read error, as it lies one base from a far larger clone. V is TRBV11-3 and J is TRBJ2-2; D uncertain. Germline V gene lookup returns CDR1 SGHNT and CDR2 YENEEA. The CDR3 consists of 12 residues. V dropped 5 bases and J dropped 7 bases, with 8 bases sitting between them. The CDR3 DNA reads as TGTGCCAGCAGCAAAGTGAACGGGGAGCTGTTTTTT. Its protein is CASSKVNGELFF.

This clonotype was recorded many times. The CDR3 here is CASDRDRSYEQYF. DNA for the CDR3: TGTGCCAGCGACCGGGACAGATCCTACGAGCAGTACTTC. The rearrangement uses TRBV2 and TRBJ2-7; 7 positions agree with TRBD1. The V gene end was trimmed by 8 bases and the J gene end by 1 base; junction bases not matched to a gene: 5. The CDR3 extends over 13 amino acids. Germline lookup yields CDR1 SNHLY and CDR2 FYNNEI.

The chain is built from TRBV29-1 and TRBJ2-5; tentative D call: TRBD1 (6 bases). The CDR3 is made up of 12 amino acids. Germline assignment: CDR1 SQVTM and CDR2 ANQGSEA. V was shortened by 7 bases and J by 2 bases, with 11 bases between the two germline ends. The CDR3 DNA is TGCAGCGGAGGGGGAACGCAAGAGACCCAGTACTTC. Translation gives CSGGGTQETQYF.

The V call is TRBV7-2, the J call TRBJ2-1, with 11 bases that match TRBD2. The CDR3 spans 15 residues. J lost 10 bases, V lost 5 bases, and 10 bases had no gene match. Germline V gives CDR1 SGHTA, CDR2 FQGNSA. Here the CDR3 reads CASSTRLAGKDEQFF. In DNA form, the CDR3 reads TGTGCCAGCAGCACGCGACTAGCGGGAAAAGACGAGCAGTTCTTC. Filled out from reference TRBV7-2 and TRBJ2-1, the complete variable domain reads GAGVSQSPSNKVTEKGKDVELRCDPISGHTALYWYRQSLGQGLEFLIYFQGNSAPDKSGLPSDRFSAERTGGSVSTLTIQRTQQEDSAVYLCASSTRLAGKDEQFFGPGTRLTVL.

The V call is TRBV12-3 or TRBV12-4, the J call TRBJ2-7, with D perhaps being TRBD1 or TRBD2 (5 bases each). The CDR3 has 12 residues. Deletions cut 6 bases from V and 5 bases from J, with 11 bases between. CDR3: CASRVGANEQYF. Here the CDR3 DNA reads TGTGCCAGCAGGGTCGGGGCGAACGAGCAGTACTTC.

Here the CDR3 DNA reads TGTGCCAGCAGCGTAGGCCCCGGCCAGCCCCAGCATTTT. It is translated as CASSVGPGQPQHF. The rearrangement joins TRBV9 to TRBJ1-5; D call uncertain. In germline, CDR1 is SGDLS, CDR2 YYNGEE. The V end lost 0 bases, the J end lost 7 bases, and 8 bases lay between the germline ends. The CDR3 contains 13 residues.

The V call is TRBV15, the J call TRBJ1-5; D is possibly TRBD1 (6 bases). This CDR3 contains 17 residues. The germline gives CDR1 LNHNV, CDR2 YYDKDF (reference sequence). Trimming shortened V by 0 bases and J by 0 bases, and 12 bases separated the two germline ends. The CDR3 DNA sequence: TGTGCCACCAGCAGAGACCGGACAGCCTATAGCAATCAGCCCCAGCATTTT. Protein: CATSRDRTAYSNQPQHF.

This clonotype was seen only a few times. The genes are TRBV28 and TRBJ1-2, with D possibly TRBD1 on 5 matching bases. Germline CDR1 reads MDHEN; CDR2 reads SYDVKM. Trimming took 8 bases from V and 7 from J, leaving 11 bases between them. The CDR3 has 11 residues. This chain's CDR3 is CASVGGGGYTF. DNA for the CDR3: TGTGCCAGCGTTGGGGGTGGTGGCTACACCTTC.

This clonotype was recorded only once. The chain combines TRBV4-3 with TRBJ2-1; D ambiguous. Trimming took 1 base from V and 0 from J, leaving 7 bases between them. In germline, CDR1 is LGHNA, CDR2 YSLEER. This CDR3 has 15 amino acids. The CDR3 nucleotides are TGCGCCAGCAGCCAAGCTAGTGGCTCCTACAATGAGCAGTTCTTC. Protein sequence: CASSQASGSYNEQFF.

This chain uses TRBV12-3 or TRBV12-4 with TRBJ2-1; D is tentatively TRBD1 or TRBD2 (5 bases each). V was cut by 6 bases and J by 9 bases, with 15 bases left in between. The CDR3 totals 13 residues. The CDR3 nucleotides are TGTGCCAGCAGGGACGGGACCTCCGGTGAGCAGTTCTTC. It translates to CASRDGTSGEQFF.

This clonotype was seen once. The CDR3 is CASSQDSPYTGSETQYF. DNA of the CDR3: TGCGCCAGCAGCCAGGATTCCCCTTATACGGGTTCAGAGACCCAGTACTTC. The chain links TRBV4-3 to TRBJ2-5; D gene unclear. Germline loops: CDR1 LGHNA, CDR2 YSLEER. Deletions cut 3 bases from V and 4 bases from J, with 21 bases between. This CDR3 spans 17 amino acids.

The chain carries TRBV7-9 and TRBJ2-1; 7 positions agree with TRBD2. Per germline, CDR1 SEHNR and CDR2 FQNEAQ (reference sequence). The CDR3 runs 15 residues. V was pared by 3 bases and J by 2 bases, with 4 bases of the junction left unmatched. CDR3 amino acids: CASSFSSGAYNEQFF. The CDR3 DNA sequence: TGTGCCAGCAGCTTCTCTAGCGGAGCCTACAATGAGCAGTTCTTC.

The chain couples TRBV7-9 to TRBJ2-1; no firm D call. There are 12 residues in the CDR3. Germline values: CDR1 SEHNR, CDR2 FQNEAQ (reference sequence). Trimming cost V 1 base and J 9 bases, with 7 bases left between them. The CDR3: CASSLVEIEQFF. CDR3 DNA: TGTGCCAGCAGCTTAGTGGAGATTGAGCAGTTCTTC.

The chain recombines TRBV28 with TRBJ2-1; D tentatively reads TRBD1 or TRBD2 (5 bases each). Trimming left V 8 bases short and J 8 bases short, with 10 bases between. Per the germline V gene, CDR1 is MDHEN and CDR2 is SYDVKM. The CDR3 runs to 11 residues. CDR3 sequence: CASSRGYEQFF. Written as DNA, the CDR3 is TGTGCCAGCTCGAGGGGATATGAGCAGTTCTTC.